Shown below are 27 T cell receptor beta chains from a single sample sequenced in a study of human T cells and chemical hapten exposure. TCRdb fed the RACE reads into MiXCR, producing one record per CDR3 protein. This table has 56,000 or so distinct CDR3 sequences, roughly 9% appearing once. Documented time point: pre-sensitization, week 0. The treatment was: therapeutic diphenylcyclopropenone sensitization with weekly scalp DPC. Total RNA extraction was carried out from unfractionated whole blood. Material: whole blood, obtained in connection with sensitization to the hapten diphenylcyclopropenone (DPC). These receptors came from a woman younger than 45 with alopecia areata. Some clones in this sample may be carry-over from other donors' samples.

There are many counts of this clonotype. This sequence joins TRBV6-2 or TRBV6-3 and TRBJ1-2; D remains ambiguous. The CDR3 has 13 amino acids. The germline gives CDR1 MNHEY, CDR2 SVGEGT. Trimming removed 2 bases from V and 8 bases from J, with 12 bases in between. The CDR3 sequence: CASSYRFGSGYTF. CDR3 nucleotide sequence: TGTGCCAGCAGTTACCGTTTTGGGTCAGGCTACACCTTC.

Ten or more counts support this clonotype. This sequence joins TRBV6-5 and TRBJ2-2; 9 bases are shared with TRBD1. The junction had 15 bases not matched to a gene; V was cut back by 6 bases and J by 4 bases. The CDR3 length is 18 residues. Germline V gene lookup returns CDR1 MNHEY and CDR2 SVGAGI. The CDR3 loop reads CASRAFPHTGGITGELFF. The CDR3, as DNA: TGTGCCAGCAGAGCCTTCCCCCATACAGGGGGCATCACCGGGGAGCTGTTTTTT.

The rearrangement uses TRBV4-3 and TRBJ1-4; D might be TRBD1 (5 bases). The CDR3 extends over 14 amino acids. Trimming cost V 0 bases and J 11 bases, with 13 bases left between them. Germline lookup yields CDR1 LGHNA and CDR2 YSLEER. CDR3 in amino acids: CASSQDPGVGKLFF. CDR3 coding DNA: TGCGCCAGCAGCCAAGATCCGGGGGTAGGGAAACTGTTTTTT.

V is TRBV7-8 and J is TRBJ1-1, with D perhaps matching TRBD1 (5 bases). This CDR3 region has 17 residues. The V end lost 0 bases, the J end lost 10 bases, and 24 bases lay between the germline ends. Germline CDR1 reads SGHVS; CDR2 reads FQNEAQ. The CDR3 nucleotides read TGTGCCAGCAGCTTAGCTTGGCGGGGCAGTCGGGTTCGGGTAGCTTTCTTT. This gives the protein CASSLAWRGSRVRVAFF. Combining the CDR3 with reference TRBV7-8 and TRBJ1-1 gives the whole variable domain GAGVSQSPRYKVAKRGQDVALRCDPISGHVSLFWYQQALGQGPEFLTYFQNEAQLDKSGLPSDRFFAERPEGSVSTLKIQRTQQEDSAVYLCASSLAWRGSRVRVAFFGQGTRLTVV.

This clonotype has ten or more counts. This chain uses TRBV6-5 with TRBJ1-1, with D possibly TRBD1 on 5 matching bases. The V and J ends lost 4 bases and 0 bases respectively, with 12 bases between them. The CDR3 consists of 15 residues. The V gene's germline CDR1 is MNHEY and CDR2 SVGAGI. CDR3 in amino acids: CASSSQEGLNTEAFF. For the CDR3, the DNA is TGTGCCAGCAGTTCACAGGAAGGACTGAACACTGAAGCTTTCTTT.

The chain combines TRBV4-2 with TRBJ1-2; D gene ambiguous. From germline, CDR1 is LGHNA and CDR2 YNFKEQ. This CDR3 region has 14 residues. Trimming left V 3 bases short and J 2 bases short, with 10 bases between. The chain's CDR3 is CASSQGMANYGYTF. The CDR3, as DNA: TGTGCCAGCAGCCAGGGAATGGCGAACTATGGCTACACCTTC.

Ten or more counts support this clonotype. The rearrangement links TRBV27 to TRBJ1-4; D remains unclear. This CDR3 comprises 14 residues. Germline CDR1 and CDR2: MNHEY and SMNVEV (reference sequence). With 5 bases removed from V and 2 bases from J, the gap between germline ends came to 9 bases. Here the CDR3 DNA reads TGTGCCAGCAGTGTGGGCCGCACTAATGAAAAACTGTTTTTT. Translated: CASSVGRTNEKLFF.

The J gene is TRBJ1-2, the V gene TRBV18; tentative D call: TRBD1 (6 bases). From germline, CDR1 is KGHSH and CDR2 LQKENI. V dropped 2 bases and J dropped 0 bases, with 13 bases sitting between them. The CDR3 is 16 amino acids. CDR3 coding DNA: TGTGCCAGCTCACCAATGCGCAGGACAGCTAACTATGGCTACACCTTC. It encodes CASSPMRRTANYGYTF.

The V call is TRBV5-1, the J call TRBJ1-3; D remains unclear. The germline V and J ends were trimmed by 0 bases and 4 bases, with 8 bases remaining between them. The V gene's germline CDR1 is SGHRS and CDR2 YFSETQ. This CDR3 contains 14 residues. This CDR3 reads CASSLDSVGNTIYF. CDR3 DNA sequence: TGCGCCAGCAGCTTGGATTCAGTCGGAAACACCATATATTTT.

This clonotype was seen only a few times. This chain links TRBV4-3 with TRBJ1-2; D might be TRBD1 (6 bases). Germline values: CDR1 LGHNA, CDR2 YSLEER. Trimming shortened V by 0 bases and J by 9 bases, and 20 bases separated the two germline ends. CDR3 size: 16 residues. The CDR3 sequence is CASSQDPSGGRGSYTF. The CDR3 nucleotides read TGCGCCAGCAGCCAAGATCCAAGTGGAGGCAGGGGAAGCTACACCTTC.

This clonotype was seen a handful of times. The genes are TRBV7-9 and TRBJ2-3; D may match TRBD1 or TRBD2 (5 bases each). This CDR3 comprises 15 residues. Per germline, CDR1 SEHNR and CDR2 FQNEAQ (reference sequence). The V end lost 1 base, the J end lost 7 bases, and 15 bases lay between the germline ends. The CDR3 DNA follows: TGTGCCAGCAGCTTAGTCGGCCGGGGCCTTAATACGCAGTATTTT. Its translation: CASSLVGRGLNTQYF.

This clonotype was counted a few times. The V and J genes are TRBV19 and TRBJ2-6, with a weak D call TRBD1 (5 bases). V was clipped by 6 bases and J by 0 bases, with 15 bases between them. CDR3 length equals 17 residues. Per germline, CDR1 LNHDA and CDR2 SQIVND (reference sequence). The CDR3 DNA follows: TGTGCCAGTAGCCAAGACAGCCCGAGCTCTGGGGCCAACGTCCTGACTTTC. The encoded protein is CASSQDSPSSGANVLTF.

This clonotype was counted at least ten times. J is TRBJ2-2 and V is TRBV28; no clear D. CDR1 is MDHEN and CDR2 is SYDVKM in the germline V gene. V lost 5 bases and J lost 1, with 8 bases in between. CDR3 size: 14 residues. The CDR3 DNA reads TGTGCCAGCAGTGTAGCCCAGAACACCGGGGAGCTGTTTTTT. Amino acid sequence: CASSVAQNTGELFF.

The sample holds many counts of this clonotype. CDR3 amino acids: CASSSTGPPYEQYF. Here the CDR3 DNA reads TGTGCCAGCAGCTCGACAGGACCACCCTACGAGCAGTACTTC. The chain is built from TRBV7-9 and TRBJ2-7, with D possibly TRBD1 on 6 matching bases. CDR3 length: 14 amino acids. V lost 4 bases to trimming and J lost 2 bases, with 12 bases between them. Per the germline V gene, CDR1 is SEHNR and CDR2 is FQNEAQ (reference sequence).

This clonotype occurred many times. This chain joins TRBV2 and TRBJ2-2; possible D gene TRBD1, 5 bases. This CDR3 region has 14 residues. The ends were cut back, 7 bases at V and 1 base at J, with 10 bases in the middle. Germline CDR1 and CDR2: SNHLY and FYNNEI. The CDR3 here is CASKGGQNTGELFF. The CDR3 DNA follows: TGTGCCAGCAAGGGCGGACAGAACACCGGGGAGCTGTTTTTT.

V is TRBV3-1 and J is TRBJ1-1, with TRBD1 as a possible D gene (5 bases). This CDR3 region has 13 residues. CDR1 and CDR2 from the germline V gene are LGHDT and YNNKEL (reference sequence). The germline V and J ends were trimmed by 1 base and 5 bases, with 8 bases remaining between them. CDR3 sequence reads: CASSQVGVTEAFF. The CDR3 DNA reads as TGTGCCAGCAGCCAAGTGGGGGTGACTGAAGCTTTCTTT.

This clonotype has just a few counts. The junction and the germline gene differ at one end; a read error may be behind it. This sequence joins TRBV20-1 and TRBJ2-1, with TRBD1 matching 8 bases. The V gene's germline CDR1 is DFQATT and CDR2 SNEGSKA (reference sequence). CDR3 length: 14 residues. CDR3 protein: CSAGDRGSSNEQFF. CDR3 bases: TGCAGTGCTGGAGACAGGGGTTCCTCCAATGAGCAGTTCTTC.

A remark on this clonotype: The junction shows a germline mismatch at one end, possibly a read error. The CDR3 loop is CASSSARTDPVF. In DNA, the CDR3 is TGTGCCAGCAGCTCCGCCCGGACGGACCCTGTCTTC. The gene calls are TRBV6-2 or TRBV6-3 and TRBJ2-7, with D hard to call. The CDR3 totals 12 residues. Looked up from germline, CDR1 is MNHEY and CDR2 is SVGEGT.

There are a few counts of this clonotype. V and J are TRBV5-4 and TRBJ1-6, with a possible D match to TRBD1 (5 bases). Looked up from germline, CDR1 is SGHNT and CDR2 is YYREEE (reference sequence). The V gene lost 0 bases and the J gene lost 8 bases, with 12 bases spanning the gap. The CDR3 is made up of 15 amino acids. DNA for the CDR3: TGTGCCAGCAGCTTGGATGGGGACGGAGATTCACCCCTCCACTTT. Amino acid sequence: CASSLDGDGDSPLHF.

The chain uses TRBV10-3 and TRBJ1-1, with D perhaps TRBD1 (5 bases). The CDR3 covers 15 residues. V was trimmed by 11 bases and J by 0 bases, leaving 19 bases between them. CDR1 is ENHRY and CDR2 is SYGVKD in the germline V gene. DNA for the CDR3: TGTGCCTGTCAAACACATGGGGCAGTGAACACTGAAGCTTTCTTT. Translation gives CACQTHGAVNTEAFF.

This clonotype was picked up many times. The rearrangement links TRBV6-2 or TRBV6-3 to TRBJ2-7, with D tentatively TRBD2 (5 bases). V was trimmed by 0 bases and J by 5 bases, leaving 11 bases between them. Germline V gene lookup returns CDR1 MNHEY and CDR2 SVGEGT. CDR3 length: 14 amino acids. The CDR3 DNA is TGTGCCAGCAGTTACTCACAAGGACTGGACGAGCAGTACTTC. Its translation is CASSYSQGLDEQYF.

This chain uses TRBV2 with TRBJ1-1; 7 bases line up with TRBD1. CDR3 length equals 10 residues. V shed 9 bases and J 10 bases; nucleotides not matched to a gene: 5. Germline lookup yields CDR1 SNHLY and CDR2 FYNNEI. The CDR3 sequence is CASLRGRAFF. The CDR3 DNA reads as TGTGCCAGTCTTAGGGGGCGAGCTTTCTTT.

This chain links TRBV5-1 with TRBJ2-3; D remains ambiguous. The germline V gene encodes CDR1 SGHRS and CDR2 YFSETQ. V gave up 7 bases and J gave up 3 bases, with 12 bases separating them. CDR3 length: 13 amino acids. CDR3: CASAVAMTDTQYF. The CDR3 DNA reads as TGCGCCAGCGCGGTGGCGATGACAGATACGCAGTATTTT.

This chain joins TRBV3-1 and TRBJ2-1; 11 nucleotides agree with TRBD2. CDR3 length: 16 amino acids. Per germline, CDR1 LGHDT and CDR2 YNNKEL (reference sequence). With V trimmed by 0 bases and J by 5 bases, 3 bases remained unmatched. DNA of the CDR3: TGTGCCAGCAGCCAAGATACTAGCGGGGGACACAATGAGCAGTTCTTC. As protein: CASSQDTSGGHNEQFF.

The J gene is TRBJ2-5, the V gene TRBV5-1; the D is unclear. The ends were cut back, 0 bases at V and 4 bases at J, with 10 bases in the middle. This CDR3 spans 14 amino acids. Germline V gene lookup returns CDR1 SGHRS and CDR2 YFSETQ. The CDR3: CASSLEGNGETQYF. The CDR3 DNA reads TGCGCCAGCAGCTTGGAGGGTAACGGAGAGACCCAGTACTTC. Full variable domain (remainder filled in from reference TRBV5-1 and TRBJ2-5): KAGVTQTPRYLIKTRGQQVTLSCSPISGHRSVSWYQQTPGQGLQFLFEYFSETQRNKGNFPGRFSGRQFSNSRSEMNVSTLELGDSALYLCASSLEGNGETQYFGPGTRLLVL.

The chain uses TRBV7-2 and TRBJ2-3, with TRBD2 matching over 8 bases. CDR3 length: 16 amino acids. The V gene end was trimmed by 1 base and the J gene end by 2 bases; junction bases not matched to a gene: 5. From germline, CDR1 is SGHTA and CDR2 FQGNSA. CDR3 region: CASSLGGGSPTDTQYF. The CDR3 DNA reads as TGTGCCAGCAGCTTAGGCGGGGGGTCTCCCACAGATACGCAGTATTTT. Full variable domain (outside the CDR3, taken from reference TRBV7-2 and TRBJ2-3): GAGVSQSPSNKVTEKGKDVELRCDPISGHTALYWYRQSLGQGLEFLIYFQGNSAPDKSGLPSDRFSAERTGGSVSTLTIQRTQQEDSAVYLCASSLGGGSPTDTQYFGPGTRLTVL.

The chain employs TRBV12-3 or TRBV12-4 and TRBJ2-7; 7 bases are shared with TRBD1. V shed 4 bases and J 0 bases; nucleotides not matched to a gene: 0. The CDR3 extends over 13 amino acids. The DNA for the CDR3 is TGTGCCAGCAGTTGGGACAGCTCCTACGAGCAGTACTTC. It translates to CASSWDSSYEQYF.